What follows are 32 T cell receptor beta chains derived from one specimen sequenced in a study of blood T cell repertoires in COVID-19. Only in-frame clones appear in the TCRdb table, and some are missing; sequencing was by immunoSEQ multiplex PCR. The table lists 95,000 to 150,000 clones, over 70% of them singletons. The specimen was peripheral blood. Source of these receptors: a man between 65 and 79 years old with acute or convalescent COVID-19.

CDR3 in DNA: TGTGCCAGCAGCCGAGGGTACGAGCAGTACTTC. This codes for CASSRGYEQYF. The J gene is TRBJ2-7, the V gene TRBV7-2, with D perhaps TRBD2 (5 bases). Germline-derived CDR1 and CDR2 are SGHTA and FQGNSA. Trimming stripped 5 bases from V and 4 bases from J, with 6 bases between. The CDR3 is 11 residues long.

The chain uses TRBV12-5 and TRBJ2-3; no firm D call. The CDR3 is made up of 14 amino acids. Germline CDR1 LGHNT, CDR2 FRNRAP. The V gene lost 7 bases and the J gene lost 0 bases, with 11 bases spanning the gap. CDR3 DNA sequence: TGTGCTAGTGTACTGACACCCAGCACAGATACGCAGTATTTT. It encodes CASVLTPSTDTQYF.

The gene calls are TRBV4-2 and TRBJ1-2; no clear D gene. Germline CDR1 reads LGHNA; CDR2 reads YNFKEQ. This CDR3 has 12 amino acids. Trimming took 6 bases from V and 8 from J, leaving 13 bases between them. The CDR3 here is CASRRETEGYTF. CDR3 in DNA: TGTGCCAGCAGAAGGGAGACTGAGGGCTACACCTTC.

This chain links TRBV19 with TRBJ1-1; D gene uncertain. The V and J ends lost 5 bases and 0 bases respectively, with 10 bases between them. The CDR3 totals 14 residues. The germline gives CDR1 LNHDA, CDR2 SQIVND (reference sequence). The CDR3 protein is CASSVGNLNTEAFF. The DNA for the CDR3 is TGTGCCAGTAGTGTAGGAAACTTGAACACTGAAGCTTTCTTT.

The chain uses TRBV25-1 and TRBJ1-2, with no clear D. V lost 6 bases, J lost 4 bases, and 6 bases lay in between. CDR1 and CDR2 (germline): MGHDK, SYGVNS. This CDR3 has 11 residues. CDR3 amino acids: CASSSLYGYTF. The CDR3 DNA reads as TGTGCCAGCAGCTCTCTCTATGGCTACACCTTC.

This clone was observed once. The V call is TRBV6-6, the J call TRBJ2-1; D is possibly TRBD2 (6 bases). CDR3 length equals 15 residues. Deletions cut 10 bases from V and 0 bases from J, with 16 bases between. Germline V gene sequence: CDR1 MNHNY, CDR2 SVGAGI (reference sequence). CDR3 in DNA: TGTGCCAACTTCTCCTGGGGGGTCTCCTACAATGAGCAGTTCTTC. Protein sequence: CANFSWGVSYNEQFF.

The gene calls are TRBV19 and TRBJ1-1; tentatively, D is TRBD1 (5 bases). Germline CDR1 reads LNHDA; CDR2 reads SQIVND (reference sequence). V was clipped by 3 bases and J by 4 bases, with 15 bases between them. The CDR3 contains 15 residues. The CDR3 is CASSIAQGDGTEAFF. CDR3 bases: TGTGCCAGTAGTATCGCTCAGGGTGACGGCACTGAAGCTTTCTTT.

This rearrangement joins TRBV19 to TRBJ1-2, with TRBD1 identical over 8 bases. The J segment lost 3 bases and the V segment lost 8 bases, leaving 8 bases of the junction unmatched. This CDR3 spans 14 amino acids. Germline CDR1 and CDR2: LNHDA and SQIVND (reference sequence). DNA of the CDR3: TGTGCCAGTGTGGACAGGGATCGATACTATGGCTACACCTTC. This encodes CASVDRDRYYGYTF.

V is TRBV2 and J is TRBJ2-3, with 7 bases fitting TRBD1. CDR3 length: 13 residues. Germline values: CDR1 SNHLY, CDR2 FYNNEI. Trimming took 7 bases from V and 5 from J; bases not matched to a gene: 6. The CDR3 sequence: CASNRQGGDTQYF. Written as DNA, the CDR3 is TGTGCCAGCAACAGACAGGGTGGAGATACGCAGTATTTT.

This clone occurred a few times. At one boundary the junction diverges from the germline segment, which might be a read error. V gene TRBV7-7 combines with J gene TRBJ2-5; 8 bases line up with TRBD2. Germline V gene sequence: CDR1 SSHAT, CDR2 FNYEAQ (reference sequence). There are 15 residues in the CDR3. CDR3 sequence (DNA): TGTGCTAGCAGCTTACAGGGACTAGAGCAAGAGACCCAGTACTTC. Amino acid sequence: CASSLQGLEQETQYF.

This sequence joins TRBV11-2 and TRBJ1-4; 8 bases map to TRBD1. The CDR3 length is 15 residues. The germline V gene encodes CDR1 SGHAT and CDR2 FQNNGV. J gave up 6 bases and V 5 bases, and 8 bases lay outside the gene matches. CDR3 nucleotide sequence: TGTGCCAGCAGCCCCCGACAGGGGCGGTATGAAAAACTGTTTTTT. Protein product: CASSPRQGRYEKLFF.

The J gene is TRBJ1-6, the V gene TRBV2; D is perhaps TRBD1 (5 bases). Germline CDR1 is SNHLY and CDR2 is FYNNEI. This CDR3 spans 14 amino acids. Trimming took 2 bases from V and 10 from J, leaving 12 bases between them. The CDR3 loop reads CASSETDKGSPLHF. As DNA, the CDR3 is TGTGCCAGCAGTGAAACGGACAAAGGCTCACCCCTCCACTTT.

This chain links TRBV9 with TRBJ2-5, with TRBD1 matching over 7 bases. V lost 4 bases to trimming and J lost 2 bases; unmatched junction nucleotides: 8. The germline CDR1 and CDR2 sequences are SGDLS and YYNGEE. This CDR3 has 15 amino acids. CDR3 nucleotides: TGTGCCAGCAGCTCCACCGGGACAGAGCAAGAGACCCAGTACTTC. It codes for CASSSTGTEQETQYF.

This chain uses TRBV12-3 or TRBV12-4 with TRBJ1-1; D call uncertain. The V end lost 6 bases, the J end lost 3 bases, and 11 bases lay between the germline ends. The CDR3 has 13 residues. This CDR3 reads CASSRDLDTEAFF. DNA for the CDR3: TGTGCCAGCAGCCGCGATTTAGACACTGAAGCTTTCTTT.

This clone was detected only once. The V call is TRBV18, the J call TRBJ1-1; tentative D call: TRBD1 (5 bases). The CDR3 extends over 17 amino acids. From germline, CDR1 is KGHSH and CDR2 LQKENI. V was pared by 2 bases and J by 0 bases, with 16 bases between. DNA for the CDR3: TGTGCCAGCTCACCAATCGGAGCAGGGAACATGAACACTGAAGCTTTCTTT. Amino acids: CASSPIGAGNMNTEAFF.

This clone was seen a single time. The chain uses TRBV9 and TRBJ2-1; 7 positions match TRBD2. Per the germline V gene, CDR1 is SGDLS and CDR2 is YYNGEE. CDR3 length: 14 residues. Losses at the gene ends were 4 bases for V and 9 bases for J; bases not matched to a gene: 10. The CDR3 nucleotides read TGTGCCAGCAGCCTACGTGTGGGCGGGGGTGAGCAGTTCTTC. Protein product: CASSLRVGGGEQFF.

The gene calls are TRBV7-3 and TRBJ1-2; 9 bases fit TRBD1. CDR1 SGHTA and CDR2 FQGTGA come from the germline V gene. The length of the CDR3 is 13 residues. Trimming at V came to 3 bases and at J to 7 bases, leaving 3 bases not matched to a gene. The CDR3 nucleotides are TGTGCCAGCAGCTTCGGACAGGGGCTTGGCTACACCTTC. Protein product: CASSFGQGLGYTF.

This sequence joins TRBV7-3 and TRBJ1-1; 8 positions agree with TRBD1. Trimming cost V 8 bases and J 7 bases; bases outside gene matches: 0. Germline loops: CDR1 SGHTA, CDR2 FQGTGA. The length of the CDR3 is 10 residues. CDR3 residues: CASGQGEAFF. DNA of the CDR3: TGTGCCAGCGGACAGGGTGAAGCTTTCTTT.

Worth noting for this clone: Distinct nucleotide sequences in the sample also encode this CDR3. The chain recombines TRBV9 with TRBJ2-1, with a weak D call TRBD2 (6 bases). Trimming left V 0 bases short and J 0 bases short, with 7 bases between. The CDR3 is made up of 15 amino acids. The germline V gene has CDR1 SGDLS and CDR2 YYNGEE. CDR3 DNA: TGTGCCAGCAGCGTAGCCGGGGGCTCCTACAATGAGCAGTTCTTC. It translates to CASSVAGGSYNEQFF.

A few counts support this clone. The chain employs TRBV18 and TRBJ2-1; perhaps TRBD2 as D (6 bases). The CDR3 has 12 residues. The V gene's germline CDR1 is KGHSH and CDR2 LQKENI. Deletions cut 3 bases from V and 6 bases from J, with 6 bases between. The CDR3 nucleotides read TGTGCCAGCTCACCGACTAGCAATGAGCAGTTCTTC. Amino acids: CASSPTSNEQFF.

The chain carries TRBV29-1 and TRBJ2-3; D is possibly TRBD2 (5 bases). Germline CDR1 reads SQVTM; CDR2 reads ANQGSEA. Trimming shortened V by 0 bases and J by 5 bases, and 9 bases separated the two germline ends. The CDR3 has 13 residues. CDR3 in DNA: TGCAGCGTTGAAGAAGTTGAGGGAGATACGCAGTATTTT. This gives the protein CSVEEVEGDTQYF.

This clone was recorded a few times. The V gene is TRBV6-2 or TRBV6-3, the J gene TRBJ2-3; TRBD2 aligns across 10 bases. CDR1 is MNHEY, CDR2 SVGEGT, per germline. The length of the CDR3 is 17 residues. The V segment lost 2 bases and the J segment 1 base; nucleotides outside the gene matches: 6. CDR3 in DNA: TGTGCCAGCAGTTACCCTAGCGGGGGTCCTCGCACAGATACGCAGTATTTT. Its translation: CASSYPSGGPRTDTQYF.

The gene calls are TRBV19 and TRBJ2-3, with D tentatively TRBD1 (6 bases). CDR1 is LNHDA and CDR2 is SQIVND in the germline V gene (reference sequence). The CDR3 has 14 amino acids. V was pared by 6 bases and J by 2 bases, with 12 bases between. CDR3 coding DNA: TGTGCCAGTAGGGAGACAGGACACACAGATACGCAGTATTTT. It encodes CASRETGHTDTQYF.

This rearrangement joins TRBV7-2 to TRBJ2-3, with TRBD1 matching 9 bases. This CDR3 contains 14 residues. Looked up from germline, CDR1 is SGHTA and CDR2 is FQGNSA. Trimming took 11 bases from V and 4 from J; bases not matched to a gene: 10. Here the CDR3 DNA reads TGTGCCGCCCAACGGGACAGGGTGGCAGATACGCAGTATTTT. Its translation: CAAQRDRVADTQYF. The whole variable domain, remainder taken from reference TRBV7-2 and TRBJ2-3, is GAGVSQSPSNKVTEKGKDVELRCDPISGHTALYWYRQSLGQGLEFLIYFQGNSAPDKSGLPSDRFSAERTGGSVSTLTIQRTQQEDSAVYLCAAQRDRVADTQYFGPGTRLTVL.

V gene TRBV9 combines with J gene TRBJ1-4; a weak D match, TRBD1 (5 bases). CDR1 is SGDLS and CDR2 is YYNGEE in the germline V gene. Between the trimmed V and J ends, which lost 0 bases and 8 bases, there was a span of 11 bases. The CDR3 consists of 14 residues. The CDR3 here is CASSVEAGGEKLFF. The DNA of the CDR3 is TGTGCCAGCAGCGTAGAGGCGGGGGGAGAAAAACTGTTTTTT.

The chain couples TRBV9 to TRBJ2-5; 8 nucleotides line up with TRBD2. CDR3 length: 15 amino acids. Germline V CDR1 and CDR2: SGDLS, YYNGEE. V lost 1 base and J lost 4; bases outside the gene matches: 6. For the CDR3, the DNA is TGTGCCAGCAGCGTAACGGGGGGGCCGGGAGAGACCCAGTACTTC. Residues: CASSVTGGPGETQYF.

The chain carries TRBV29-1 and TRBJ1-4; D may be TRBD1 (6 bases). The CDR3 has 13 residues. V shed 6 bases and J shed 4 bases, with 12 bases lying between them. Germline CDR1 SQVTM, CDR2 ANQGSEA. CDR3 sequence reads: CSVRQVHNEKLFF. CDR3 sequence (DNA): TGCAGCGTGAGACAGGTACATAATGAAAAACTGTTTTTT.

The V gene is TRBV4-2, the J gene TRBJ1-2; TRBD1 agrees at 7 bases. The length of the CDR3 is 15 residues. Germline V lookup: CDR1 LGHNA, CDR2 YNFKEQ. The V and J ends lost 0 bases and 7 bases, in that order; junction bases with no gene match: 8. The CDR3 DNA follows: TGTGCCAGCAGCCAAGATTTGAGGGGGCTGGGTGGCTACACCTTC. This encodes CASSQDLRGLGGYTF.

The chain has TRBV6-6 and TRBJ1-2; D is ambiguous. CDR1 and CDR2 from the germline V gene are MNHNY and SVGAGI (reference sequence). CDR3 length: 14 residues. V dropped 6 bases and J dropped 5 bases, with 16 bases sitting between them. The CDR3 region has the DNA TGTGCCAGCAGCCCACCTAGTGCGGGATATGGCTACACCTTC. It encodes CASSPPSAGYGYTF.

The chain has TRBV4-2 and TRBJ1-5; TRBD1 matches 8 bases. This CDR3 contains 15 residues. Trimming took 5 bases from V and 4 from J; bases not matched to a gene: 7. Looked up from germline, CDR1 is LGHNA and CDR2 is YNFKEQ. The CDR3 nucleotides read TGTGCCAGCAGCGACCGGGACAGGCGGAATCAGCCCCAGCATTTT. It specifies CASSDRDRRNQPQHF.

V usage is TRBV18 and J usage is TRBJ1-1, with D maybe TRBD1 (6 bases). V lost 4 bases to trimming and J lost 6 bases, with 12 bases between them. The CDR3 has 13 residues. Germline V gene lookup returns CDR1 KGHSH and CDR2 LQKENI. The CDR3 region has the DNA TGTGCCAGCTCACTACAGACAGGAGCTGAAGCTTTCTTT. Its protein is CASSLQTGAEAFF.

The V gene is TRBV4-2, the J gene TRBJ2-5; 10 nucleotides line up with TRBD1. There are 16 residues in the CDR3. Germline V gene lookup returns CDR1 LGHNA and CDR2 YNFKEQ. V dropped 3 bases and J dropped 1; count of bases not matched to a gene: 5. The CDR3 DNA reads TGTGCCAGCAGCCACCAGACAGGGGGCGGCCAAGAGACCCAGTACTTC. Protein product: CASSHQTGGGQETQYF.